This paragraph covers one T cell receptor beta chain sequence. These data are taken from a study of blood T cell repertoires in COVID-19. CDR1 and CDR2 from the germline V gene are KGHDR and SFDVKD. The CDR3 contains 17 residues. V was cut by 0 bases and J by 0 bases, with 11 bases left in between. Under the authors' procedure: Cell counts per sample came from amplifying reference gene primers. Clones were sequenced by immunoSEQ multiplex PCR, and TCRdb holds only the in-frame ones, with some missing. V, J and clone size are taken as reported in that table, and D and trimming were inferred from the DNA itself. The sample has roughly 30,000 clones, around 85% seen once; the top ten hold 6.6%.

V usage is TRBV24-1 and J usage is TRBJ2-1; the D gene is possibly TRBD2 (6 bases). Sequencing input: peripheral blood. The origin of this receptor is a man in his 60s with active COVID-19. CDR3 region: CATSDLGLGSSYNEQFF. The CDR3 nucleotides read TGTGCCACCAGTGATTTGGGGCTCGGGAGCTCCTACAATGAGCAGTTCTTC.